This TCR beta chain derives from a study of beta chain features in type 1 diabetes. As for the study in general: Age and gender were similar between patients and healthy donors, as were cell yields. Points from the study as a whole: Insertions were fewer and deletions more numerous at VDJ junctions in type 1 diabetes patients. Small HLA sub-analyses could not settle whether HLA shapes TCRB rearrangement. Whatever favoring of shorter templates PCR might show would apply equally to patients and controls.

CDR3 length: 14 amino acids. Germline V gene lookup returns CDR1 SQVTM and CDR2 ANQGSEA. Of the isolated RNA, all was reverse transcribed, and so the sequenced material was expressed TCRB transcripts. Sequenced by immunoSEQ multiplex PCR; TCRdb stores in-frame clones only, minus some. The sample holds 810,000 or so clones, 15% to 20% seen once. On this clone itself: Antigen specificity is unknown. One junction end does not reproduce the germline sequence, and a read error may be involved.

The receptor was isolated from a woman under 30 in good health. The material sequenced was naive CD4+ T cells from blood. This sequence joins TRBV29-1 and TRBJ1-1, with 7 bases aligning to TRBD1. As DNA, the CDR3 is TGCAGCGTAGAAGGGGGCAGGCTAAACACTGAAGCTTTCTTT. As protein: CSVEGGRLNTEAFF.